Presented here are 2 T cell receptor beta chains from one specimen sequenced in a study of CD8+ T cells in alopecia areata. The treatment: oral pan-JAK inhibitor, 5-10 mg twice daily. After isolation, RNA underwent reverse transcription to generate cDNA as the sequencing template. Data came from immunoSEQ multiplex PCR; TCRdb stores just in-frame clones and leaves some out. Found here are 150,000 to 250,000 clones, 58% of them singletons; the top ten hold 5.5% to 6%. Specimen: CD4+ T cells sorted from blood, collected at week 24, from a patient treated with tofacitinib. All receptors come from a human donor with alopecia areata.

V gene TRBV19 combines with J gene TRBJ2-5, with 9 bases fitting TRBD1. V shed 4 bases, J shed 7 bases, and the junction held 7 bases outside the gene matches. This CDR3 is built from 14 residues. Germline V gene data show CDR1 as LNHDA and CDR2 as SQIVND (reference sequence). Here the CDR3 DNA reads TGTGCCAGTAGTACGTACAGGGGGCCGGGGACCCAGTACTTC. It specifies CASSTYRGPGTQYF.

About this clone itself: A clone one base away is much larger, so this may be a read error. V gene TRBV7-9 combines with J gene TRBJ2-7; D is ambiguous. This CDR3 spans 12 amino acids. V was trimmed by 1 base and J by 4 bases, leaving 5 bases between them. The germline V gene has CDR1 SEHNR and CDR2 FQNEAQ (reference sequence). CDR3 in amino acids: CASSLVGYEQYF. The CDR3 DNA sequence: TGTGCCAGCAGCTTAGTAGGGTACGAGCAGTACTTC.